This record looks at one T cell receptor (beta chain) sequence and its context. This specimen comes from a study of T cells in Graves' hyperthyroidism and ophthalmopathy. Ophthalmopathy cases met thresholds of Clinical Activity Score at least 3, NOSPECS grade at least 4 and duration under 3 months. Germline V CDR1 and CDR2: SGHDT, YYEEEE. V lost 4 bases and J 4 bases, leaving 12 bases between the germline ends. CDR3 length equals 14 residues. TCR beta CDR3 regions were amplified from RNA transcripts. The TCR CDR3 first-round RT-PCR relied on the HTBI primer set. Each CDR3 protein gets one entry after TCRdb re-called the multiplex PCR reads with MiXCR. The table shows hundreds of thousands of distinct CDR3 sequences, with around 13% occurring only once.

This sequence joins TRBV5-6 and TRBJ2-1; maybe TRBD1 (5 bases). The TCR sequence derives from a middle-aged woman with Graves' ophthalmopathy. Sequencing was done on a sample of blood. The CDR3 here is CASSMGQPYNEQFF. In DNA, the CDR3 is TGTGCCAGCAGCATGGGGCAACCGTACAATGAGCAGTTCTTC.